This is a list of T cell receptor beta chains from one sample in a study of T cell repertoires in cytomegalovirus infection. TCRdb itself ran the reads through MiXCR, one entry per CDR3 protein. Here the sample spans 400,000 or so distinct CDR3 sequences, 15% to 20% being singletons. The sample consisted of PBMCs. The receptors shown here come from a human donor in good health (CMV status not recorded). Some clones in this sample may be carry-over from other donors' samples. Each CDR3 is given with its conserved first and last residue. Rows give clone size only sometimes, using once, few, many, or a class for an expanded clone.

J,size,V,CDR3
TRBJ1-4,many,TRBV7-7,CASSARQGENEKLFF
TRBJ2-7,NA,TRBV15,CATSSAYSGTLF
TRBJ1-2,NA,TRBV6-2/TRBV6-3,CASSPNIGTDYGYTF
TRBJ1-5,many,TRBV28,CASSLGVATSNQPQHF
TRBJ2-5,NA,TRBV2,CASSEESGTQYF
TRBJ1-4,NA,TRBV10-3,CAISEMAGINEKLFF
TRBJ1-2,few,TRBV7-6,CASSRETEGYTF
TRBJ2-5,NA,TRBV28,CATALGGTETQYF
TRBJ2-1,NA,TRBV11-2,CASSEQGNWGNEQFF
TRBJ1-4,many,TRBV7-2,CASSTRQGEEKLFF
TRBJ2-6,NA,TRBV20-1,CSARYGGGTSGANVLTF
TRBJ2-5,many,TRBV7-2,CASSSATRRETQYF
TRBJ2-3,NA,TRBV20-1,CSAERLADTDTQYF
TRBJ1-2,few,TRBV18,CASSPEGQGSGYTF
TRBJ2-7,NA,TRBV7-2,CASSAGFYEQYF
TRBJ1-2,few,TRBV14,CASSQTPGGGYGYTF
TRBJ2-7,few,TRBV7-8,CASSTAVLSYEQYF
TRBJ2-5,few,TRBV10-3,CAIGGNQETQYF
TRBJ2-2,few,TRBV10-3,CAISESGPGTGAGELFF
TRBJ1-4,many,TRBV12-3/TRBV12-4,CASTPGTGEKLFF
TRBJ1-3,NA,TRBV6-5,CASSHGNTIYF
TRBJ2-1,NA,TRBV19,CASAASGFYNEQFF
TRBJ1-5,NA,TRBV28,CASSFWADRGRQPQHF
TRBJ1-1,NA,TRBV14,CASSQGGPGAFF
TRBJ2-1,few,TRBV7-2,CASSTGGGTSEFF
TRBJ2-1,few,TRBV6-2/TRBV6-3,CASSYSRGQGPNNNEQFF
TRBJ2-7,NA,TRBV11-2,CASSLRLGTLEQYF
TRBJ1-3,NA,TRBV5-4,CASSFGWSSGNTIYF
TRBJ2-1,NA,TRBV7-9,CASSQGLRLRNEQFF
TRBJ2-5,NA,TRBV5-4,CASSSLTSGAQETQYF
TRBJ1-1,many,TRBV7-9,CASSLGQIDEAFF
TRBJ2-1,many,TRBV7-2,CASTNQAGTYNEQFF
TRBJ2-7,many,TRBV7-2,CASSRVRGVEQYF
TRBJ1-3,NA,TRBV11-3,CASSPGGQGSDTIYF
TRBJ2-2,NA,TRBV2,CASSPSRGGTGELFF
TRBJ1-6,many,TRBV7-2,CASSDTALGSPLHF
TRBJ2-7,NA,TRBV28,CASSPSRGGKQYF